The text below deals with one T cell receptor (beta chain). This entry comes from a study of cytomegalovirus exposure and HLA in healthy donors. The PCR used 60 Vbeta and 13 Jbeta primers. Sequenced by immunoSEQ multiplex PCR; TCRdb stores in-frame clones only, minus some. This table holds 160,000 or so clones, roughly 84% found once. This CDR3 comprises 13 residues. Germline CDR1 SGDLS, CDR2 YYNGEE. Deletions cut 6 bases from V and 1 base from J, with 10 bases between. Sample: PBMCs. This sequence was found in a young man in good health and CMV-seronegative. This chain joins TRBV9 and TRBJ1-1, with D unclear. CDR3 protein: CASTSRGNTEAFF. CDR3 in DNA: TGTGCCAGCACCTCCCGGGGGAACACTGAAGCTTTCTTT.